Below are 16 T cell receptor beta chains sequenced from a single sample in a study of blood T cell repertoires in COVID-19. The data were produced by immunoSEQ multiplex PCR, yet TCRdb's version contains in-frame clones alone and is incomplete. The sample shows 65,000 to 75,000 clones, about nine tenths of them seen only once. Sample: peripheral blood. These receptors came from a man aged 50 or older with active COVID-19.

As for this clone: The same CDR3 is also encoded by other DNA sequences in this sample. The chain joins TRBV5-4 to TRBJ2-7; 14 bases are a match to TRBD2. Germline values: CDR1 SGHNT, CDR2 YYREEE (reference sequence). The CDR3 spans 15 residues. Trimming removed 5 bases from V and 9 bases from J; junction bases left unmatched: 10. In DNA, the CDR3 is TGTGCCAGCAGTTACCGGACTAGCGGGGGGACCGGGCAGTACTTC. This translates into CASSYRTSGGTGQYF.

This chain joins TRBV19 and TRBJ2-5, with D possibly being TRBD1 (5 bases). Trimming removed 2 bases at V and 1 base at J, with 14 bases between. Per the germline V gene, CDR1 is LNHDA and CDR2 is SQIVND (reference sequence). This CDR3 has 16 residues. The CDR3 bases are TGTGCCAGTAGTATAACACGCCGACAGAGCCAAGAGACCCAGTACTTC. This codes for CASSITRRQSQETQYF.

The chain carries TRBV5-1 and TRBJ2-5; D possibly corresponds to TRBD1 (7 bases). V was clipped by 6 bases and J by 5 bases, with 14 bases between them. This CDR3 comprises 13 residues. Germline loops: CDR1 SGHRS, CDR2 YFSETQ. In nucleotides, the CDR3 is TGCGCCAGCAAGCAGGGGGGCGGCGAGACCCAGTACTTC. The encoded protein is CASKQGGGETQYF. Full variable domain (outside the CDR3, taken from reference TRBV5-1 and TRBJ2-5): KAGVTQTPRYLIKTRGQQVTLSCSPISGHRSVSWYQQTPGQGLQFLFEYFSETQRNKGNFPGRFSGRQFSNSRSEMNVSTLELGDSALYLCASKQGGGETQYFGPGTRLLVL.

V is TRBV7-6 and J is TRBJ2-7; 8 positions agree with TRBD1. The CDR3 is made up of 15 amino acids. The V gene's germline CDR1 is SGHVS and CDR2 FNYEAQ. The ends lost 4 bases at V and 2 bases at J; junction bases unmatched: 7. CDR3 nucleotide sequence: TGTGCCAGCAGCTCACAACAGGGGGGAGCCTACGAGCAGTACTTC. Translated: CASSSQQGGAYEQYF.

The J gene is TRBJ1-2, the V gene TRBV11-2; possibly TRBD1 for D (6 bases). Germline loops: CDR1 SGHAT, CDR2 FQNNGV. Trimming shortened V by 5 bases and J by 8 bases, and 15 bases separated the two germline ends. CDR3 size: 13 residues. The CDR3 reads CASSRYREGGYTF. The CDR3 region has the DNA TGTGCCAGCAGCCGTTACAGGGAGGGCGGCTACACCTTC. Filled out from reference TRBV11-2 and TRBJ1-2, the complete variable domain reads EAGVAQSPRYKIIEKRQSVAFWCNPISGHATLYWYQQILGQGPKLLIQFQNNGVVDDSQLPKDRFSAERLKGVDSTLKIQPAKLEDSAVYLCASSRYREGGYTFGSGTRLTVV.

The genes are TRBV5-1 and TRBJ2-3; 9 nucleotides agree with TRBD2. The CDR3 runs to 14 residues. Unmatched junction bases numbered 1, after V lost 5 bases and J lost 0 bases. The germline V gene has CDR1 SGHRS and CDR2 YFSETQ. The CDR3 protein is CASSGLASTDTQYF. For the CDR3, the DNA is TGCGCCAGCAGTGGACTAGCGAGCACAGATACGCAGTATTTT.

This chain uses TRBV24-1 with TRBJ2-7, with D tentatively TRBD2 (7 bases). The ends were cut back, 7 bases at V and 3 bases at J, with 21 bases in the middle. The CDR3 runs 16 residues. Germline CDR1 is KGHDR and CDR2 is SFDVKD. CDR3 nucleotide sequence: TGTGCCACCAGCCGTGGGGGGGGCCCGACGAGCTACGAGCAGTACTTC. Translating gives CATSRGGGPTSYEQYF.

This clone has just a few counts. V and J are TRBV4-1 and TRBJ2-7; 9 bases line up with TRBD2. CDR1 is MGHRA and CDR2 is YSYEKL in the germline V gene. V gave up 4 bases and J gave up 1 base; unmatched junction bases: 5. The CDR3 extends over 15 amino acids. CDR3 in DNA: TGCGCCAGCAGCCGCGGGGGGGCCGGGTCCTACGAGCAGTACTTC. Its protein is CASSRGGAGSYEQYF.

The genes are TRBV3-1 (or the pseudogene TRBV3-2) and TRBJ2-5; D is unresolved. Per the germline V gene, CDR1 is LGHDT and CDR2 is YNNKEL (reference sequence). The germline V and J ends were trimmed by 0 bases and 0 bases, with 14 bases remaining between them. The CDR3 runs 17 residues. Here the CDR3 reads CASSQEPRRVDQETQYF. CDR3 nucleotide sequence: TGTGCCAGCAGCCAAGAACCCCGGAGAGTAGACCAAGAGACCCAGTACTTC.

The rearrangement joins TRBV15 to TRBJ2-6; no clear D. CDR3 length: 16 residues. Per the germline V gene, CDR1 is LNHNV and CDR2 is YYDKDF (reference sequence). The ends were cut back, 0 bases at V and 0 bases at J, with 6 bases in the middle. The chain's CDR3 is CATSRDRLSGANVLTF. The CDR3 DNA reads as TGTGCCACCAGCAGAGATCGACTCTCTGGGGCCAACGTCCTGACTTTC.

The chain recombines TRBV4-3 with TRBJ2-3; D call uncertain. V was shortened by 0 bases and J by 2 bases, with 9 bases between the two germline ends. Germline V gives CDR1 LGHNA, CDR2 YSLEER. CDR3 size: 15 residues. Written as DNA, the CDR3 is TGCGCCAGCAGCCAAGATGCGGCTTCCACAGATACGCAGTATTTT. Its protein is CASSQDAASTDTQYF.

V gene TRBV10-3 combines with J gene TRBJ2-3; D is perhaps TRBD2 (5 bases). The V gene's germline CDR1 is ENHRY and CDR2 SYGVKD. The CDR3 runs to 18 residues. Trimming took 2 bases from V and 1 from J, leaving 19 bases between them. The CDR3 loop is CAISERRTSAQGTDTQYF. DNA of the CDR3: TGTGCCATCAGTGAGCGTCGGACTTCTGCCCAGGGCACAGATACGCAGTATTTT.

The rearrangement links TRBV19 to TRBJ2-3; 7 bases are shared with TRBD2. The V gene end was trimmed by 9 bases and the J gene end by 5 bases; junction bases not matched to a gene: 11. Germline V gene lookup returns CDR1 LNHDA and CDR2 SQIVND (reference sequence). This CDR3 comprises 14 residues. In DNA, the CDR3 is TGTGCCAGCTCCCTGGGGGGGGTACAAGATACGCAGTATTTT. It yields the protein CASSLGGVQDTQYF.

The gene calls are TRBV11-3 and TRBJ2-7; TRBD2 matches 7 bases. This CDR3 is 14 amino acids long. Germline trimming cut 1 base from V and 6 bases from J; bases unmatched to any gene: 6. CDR1 is SGHNT, CDR2 YENEEA, per germline. The CDR3 nucleotides read TGTGCCAGCAGCTTAGCCGCGGGGAGGGGCGAGCAGTACTTC. Translation: CASSLAAGRGEQYF. The full variable domain, its missing parts supplied by reference TRBV11-3 and TRBJ2-7, is EAGVVQSPRYKIIEKKQPVAFWCNPISGHNTLYWYLQNLGQGPELLIRYENEEAVDDSQLPKDRFSAERLKGVDSTLKIQPAELGDSAVYLCASSLAAGRGEQYFGPGTRLTVT.

The chain is built from TRBV3-1 (or the pseudogene TRBV3-2) and TRBJ1-1, with no clear D. The CDR3 contains 15 residues. Germline V gives CDR1 LGHDT, CDR2 YNNKEL (reference sequence). V lost 4 bases, J lost 3 bases, and 15 bases lay in between. The CDR3 loop reads CASSRNGMLDTEAFF. DNA of the CDR3: TGTGCCAGCAGCCGTAACGGCATGCTAGACACTGAAGCTTTCTTT.

This chain uses TRBV4-2 with TRBJ2-7; weak D call: TRBD1 (7 bases). Germline CDR1 and CDR2: LGHNA and YNFKEQ. Trimming removed 1 base at V and 2 bases at J, with 15 bases between. The CDR3 is 16 residues long. This chain's CDR3 is CASSQGRDRFTYEQYF. The CDR3 DNA sequence: TGTGCCAGCAGCCAAGGGCGGGACAGATTTACCTACGAGCAGTACTTC.